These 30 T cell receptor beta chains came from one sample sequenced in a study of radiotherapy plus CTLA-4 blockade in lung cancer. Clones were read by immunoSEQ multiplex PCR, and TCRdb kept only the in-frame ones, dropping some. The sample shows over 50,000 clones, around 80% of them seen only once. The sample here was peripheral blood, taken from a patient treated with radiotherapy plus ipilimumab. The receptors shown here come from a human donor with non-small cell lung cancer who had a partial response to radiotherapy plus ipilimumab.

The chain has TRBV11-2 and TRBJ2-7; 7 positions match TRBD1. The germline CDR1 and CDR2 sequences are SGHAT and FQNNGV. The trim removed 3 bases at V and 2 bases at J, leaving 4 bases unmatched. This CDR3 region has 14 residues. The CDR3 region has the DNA TGTGCCAGCAGCTTTCAGGGGGATACCTACGAGCAGTACTTC. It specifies CASSFQGDTYEQYF.

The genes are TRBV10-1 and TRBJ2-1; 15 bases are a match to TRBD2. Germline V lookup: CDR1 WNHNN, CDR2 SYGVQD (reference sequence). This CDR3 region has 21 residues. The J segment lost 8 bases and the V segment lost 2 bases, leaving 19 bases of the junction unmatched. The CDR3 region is CASSEPHLWTSGGEYVDEQFF. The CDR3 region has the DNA TGCGCCAGCAGTGAGCCGCATCTTTGGACTAGCGGGGGGGAATACGTCGATGAGCAGTTCTTC.

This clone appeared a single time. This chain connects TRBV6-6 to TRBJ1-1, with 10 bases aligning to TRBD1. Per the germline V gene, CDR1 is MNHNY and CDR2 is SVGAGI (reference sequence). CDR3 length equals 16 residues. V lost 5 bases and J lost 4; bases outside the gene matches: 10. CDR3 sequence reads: CASSAGTGEWGTEAFF. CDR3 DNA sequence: TGTGCCAGCAGTGCCGGGACAGGGGAGTGGGGCACTGAAGCTTTCTTT.

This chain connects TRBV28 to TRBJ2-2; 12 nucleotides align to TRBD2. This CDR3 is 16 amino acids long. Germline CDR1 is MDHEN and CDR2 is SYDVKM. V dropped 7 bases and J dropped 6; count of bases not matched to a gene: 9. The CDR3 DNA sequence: TGTGCCAGCAACCCCCTCCTAGCGGGGGGGCCCGGGGAGCTGTTTTTT. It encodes CASNPLLAGGPGELFF.

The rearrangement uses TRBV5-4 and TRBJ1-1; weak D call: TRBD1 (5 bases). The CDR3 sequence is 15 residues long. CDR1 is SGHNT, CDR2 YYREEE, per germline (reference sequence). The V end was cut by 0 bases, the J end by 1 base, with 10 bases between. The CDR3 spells CASSLAGQGNTEAFF. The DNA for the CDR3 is TGTGCCAGCAGCTTGGCCGGTCAGGGGAACACTGAAGCTTTCTTT.

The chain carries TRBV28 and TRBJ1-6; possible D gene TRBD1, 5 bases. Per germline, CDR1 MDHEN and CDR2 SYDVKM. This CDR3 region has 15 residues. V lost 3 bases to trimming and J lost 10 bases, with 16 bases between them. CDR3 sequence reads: CASSFGDSGGSPLHF. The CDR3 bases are TGTGCCAGCAGTTTCGGTGACAGCGGAGGGTCACCCCTCCACTTT. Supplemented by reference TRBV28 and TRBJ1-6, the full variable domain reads DVKVTQSSRYLVKRTGEKVFLECVQDMDHENMFWYRQDPGLGLRLIYFSYDVKMKEKGDIPEGYSVSREKKERFSLILESASTNQTSMYLCASSFGDSGGSPLHFGNGTRLTVT.

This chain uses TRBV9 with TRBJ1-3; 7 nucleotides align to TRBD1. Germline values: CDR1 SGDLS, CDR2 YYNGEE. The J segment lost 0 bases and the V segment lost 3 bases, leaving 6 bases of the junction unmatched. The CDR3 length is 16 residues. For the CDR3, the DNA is TGTGCCAGCAGCGACAGGGGAGCTAGCTCTGGAAACACCATATATTTT. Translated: CASSDRGASSGNTIYF.

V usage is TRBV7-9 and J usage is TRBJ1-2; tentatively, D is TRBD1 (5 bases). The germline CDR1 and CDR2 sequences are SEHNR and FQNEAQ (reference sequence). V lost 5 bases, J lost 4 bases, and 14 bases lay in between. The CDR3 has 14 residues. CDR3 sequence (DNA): TGTGCCAGCAGCCCGACCGTGACAGTCTATGGCTACACCTTC. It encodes CASSPTVTVYGYTF.

The CDR3 here is CASSPGGLAGGPTDTQYF. The CDR3 coding sequence is TGTGCCAGCAGCCCCGGTGGACTAGCGGGGGGGCCGACAGATACGCAGTATTTT. The chain has TRBV5-4 and TRBJ2-3; the match to TRBD2 covers 15 bases. Trimming cost V 4 bases and J 3 bases; bases outside gene matches: 9. There are 18 residues in the CDR3. Germline CDR1 SGHNT, CDR2 YYREEE (reference sequence).

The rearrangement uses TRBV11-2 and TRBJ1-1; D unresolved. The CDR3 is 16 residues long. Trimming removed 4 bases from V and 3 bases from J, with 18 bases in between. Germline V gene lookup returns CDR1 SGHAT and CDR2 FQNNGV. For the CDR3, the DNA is TGTGCCAGCAGCTCCCCCGCTATCCGGGTCCACACTGAAGCTTTCTTT. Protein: CASSSPAIRVHTEAFF.

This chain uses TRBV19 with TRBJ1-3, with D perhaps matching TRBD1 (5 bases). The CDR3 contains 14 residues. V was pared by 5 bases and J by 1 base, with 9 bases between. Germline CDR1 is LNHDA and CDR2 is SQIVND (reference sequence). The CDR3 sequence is CASSPGGSGNTIYF. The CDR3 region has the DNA TGTGCCAGTAGTCCCGGGGGGTCTGGAAACACCATATATTTT.

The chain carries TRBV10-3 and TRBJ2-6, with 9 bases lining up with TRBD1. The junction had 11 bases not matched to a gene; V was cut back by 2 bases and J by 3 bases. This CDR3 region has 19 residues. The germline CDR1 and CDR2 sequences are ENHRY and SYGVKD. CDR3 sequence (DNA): TGTGCCATCAGTGAGCCCGGGACAGGGCGGCAATTTGGGGCCAACGTCCTGACTTTC. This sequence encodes CAISEPGTGRQFGANVLTF.

CDR3 in DNA: TGTGCCAGCAGTTTTGGACAGGGCAATCAGCCCCAGCATTTT. This encodes CASSFGQGNQPQHF. The chain carries TRBV6-1 and TRBJ1-5, with 7 bases lining up with TRBD1. Germline lookup yields CDR1 MNHNS and CDR2 SASEGT. The ends lost 5 bases at V and 2 bases at J; junction bases unmatched: 3. The CDR3 totals 14 residues.

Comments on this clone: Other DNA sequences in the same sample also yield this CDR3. CDR3 loop: CASSEASGGSYEQYF. CDR3 DNA sequence: TGTGCCAGCAGTGAAGCTAGCGGGGGCTCCTACGAGCAGTACTTC. This chain uses TRBV6-1 with TRBJ2-7; 9 bases match TRBD2. Germline lookup yields CDR1 MNHNS and CDR2 SASEGT. With 0 bases clipped from V and 0 bases from J, the junction kept 0 bases outside the gene matches. This CDR3 is built from 15 residues.

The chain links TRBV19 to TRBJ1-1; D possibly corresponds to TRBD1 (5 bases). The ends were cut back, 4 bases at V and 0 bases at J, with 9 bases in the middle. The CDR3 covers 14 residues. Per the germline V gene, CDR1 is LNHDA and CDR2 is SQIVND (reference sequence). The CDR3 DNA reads TGTGCCAGTAGTAGCAGGGCCATGAACACTGAAGCTTTCTTT. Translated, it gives CASSSRAMNTEAFF.

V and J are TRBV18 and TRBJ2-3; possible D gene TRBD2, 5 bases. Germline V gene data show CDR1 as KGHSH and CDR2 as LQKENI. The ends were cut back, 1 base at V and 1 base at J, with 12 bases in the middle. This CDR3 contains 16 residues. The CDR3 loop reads CASSPLSSGGTDTQYF. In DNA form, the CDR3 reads TGTGCCAGCTCACCACTCAGCTCCGGGGGCACAGATACGCAGTATTTT.

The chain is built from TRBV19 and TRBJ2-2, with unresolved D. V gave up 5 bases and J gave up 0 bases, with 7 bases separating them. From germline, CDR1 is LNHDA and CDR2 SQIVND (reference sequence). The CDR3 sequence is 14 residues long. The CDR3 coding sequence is TGTGCCAGTAGTGGTCAGACGAACACCGGGGAGCTGTTTTTT. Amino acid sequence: CASSGQTNTGELFF.

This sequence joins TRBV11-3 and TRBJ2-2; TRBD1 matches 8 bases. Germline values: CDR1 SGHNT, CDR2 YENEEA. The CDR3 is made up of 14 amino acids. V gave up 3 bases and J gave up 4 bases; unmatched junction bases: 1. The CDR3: CASSFRGRTGELFF. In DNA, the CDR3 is TGTGCCAGCAGCTTCAGGGGGCGCACCGGGGAGCTGTTTTTT.

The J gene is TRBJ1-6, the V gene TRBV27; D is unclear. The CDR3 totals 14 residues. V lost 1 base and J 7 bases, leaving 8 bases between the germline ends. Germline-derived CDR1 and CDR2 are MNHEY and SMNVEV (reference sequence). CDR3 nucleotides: TGTGCCAGCAGTTTATATCAGGTCAATTCACCCCTCCACTTT. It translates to CASSLYQVNSPLHF.

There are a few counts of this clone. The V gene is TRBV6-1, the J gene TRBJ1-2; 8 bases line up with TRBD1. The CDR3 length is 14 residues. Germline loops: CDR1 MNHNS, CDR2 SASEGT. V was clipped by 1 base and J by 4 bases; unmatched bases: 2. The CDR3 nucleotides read TGTGCCAGCAGTGAAGGCGGGACAGGCTATGGCTACACCTTC. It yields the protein CASSEGGTGYGYTF.

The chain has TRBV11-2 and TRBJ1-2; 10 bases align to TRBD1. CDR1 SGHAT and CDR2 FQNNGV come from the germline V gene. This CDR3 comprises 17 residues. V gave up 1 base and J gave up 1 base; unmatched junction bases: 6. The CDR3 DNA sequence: TGTGCCAGCAGCTTAGCAGGGACAGGGGTCAATAACTATGGCTACACCTTC. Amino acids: CASSLAGTGVNNYGYTF.

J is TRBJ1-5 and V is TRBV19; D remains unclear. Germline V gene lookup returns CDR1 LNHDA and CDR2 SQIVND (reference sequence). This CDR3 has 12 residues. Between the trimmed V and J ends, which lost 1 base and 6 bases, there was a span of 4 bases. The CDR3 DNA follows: TGTGCCAGTAGTATAGCGGGTCAGCCCCAGCATTTT. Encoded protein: CASSIAGQPQHF.

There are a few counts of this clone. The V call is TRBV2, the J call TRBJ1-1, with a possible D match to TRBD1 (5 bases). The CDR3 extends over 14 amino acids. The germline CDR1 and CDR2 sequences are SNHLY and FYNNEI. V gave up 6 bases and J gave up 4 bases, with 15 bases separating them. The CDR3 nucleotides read TGTGCCAGCAGCATTAAGTGGGGCGGCACTGAAGCTTTCTTT. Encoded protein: CASSIKWGGTEAFF.

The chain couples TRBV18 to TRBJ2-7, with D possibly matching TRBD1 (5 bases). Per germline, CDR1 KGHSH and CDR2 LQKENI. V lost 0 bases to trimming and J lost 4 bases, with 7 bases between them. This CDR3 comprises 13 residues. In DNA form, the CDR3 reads TGTGCCAGCTCACCACCGTCAGGGTACGAGCAGTACTTC. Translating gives CASSPPSGYEQYF.

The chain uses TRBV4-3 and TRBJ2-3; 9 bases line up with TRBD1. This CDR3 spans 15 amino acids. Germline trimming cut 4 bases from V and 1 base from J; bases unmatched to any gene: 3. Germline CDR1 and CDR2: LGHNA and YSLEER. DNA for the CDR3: TGCGCCAGCAGCCGACGGACAGGGGGCACAGATACGCAGTATTTT. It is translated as CASSRRTGGTDTQYF.

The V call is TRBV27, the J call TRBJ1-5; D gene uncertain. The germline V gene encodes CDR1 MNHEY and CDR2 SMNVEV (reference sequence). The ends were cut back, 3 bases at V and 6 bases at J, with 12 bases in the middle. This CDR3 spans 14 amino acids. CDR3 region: CASSFRGLSQPQHF. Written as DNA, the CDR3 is TGTGCCAGCAGTTTTCGGGGTTTGAGTCAGCCCCAGCATTTT.

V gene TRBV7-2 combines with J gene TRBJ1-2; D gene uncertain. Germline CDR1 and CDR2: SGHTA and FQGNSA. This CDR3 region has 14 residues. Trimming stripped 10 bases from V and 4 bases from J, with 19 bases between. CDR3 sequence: CATQQSPDTYGYTF. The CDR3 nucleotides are TGTGCCACTCAACAAAGTCCAGACACCTATGGCTACACCTTC.

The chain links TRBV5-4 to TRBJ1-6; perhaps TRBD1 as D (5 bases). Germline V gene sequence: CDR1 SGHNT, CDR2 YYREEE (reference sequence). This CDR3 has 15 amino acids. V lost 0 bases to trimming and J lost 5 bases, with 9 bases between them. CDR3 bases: TGTGCCAGCAGCTTGGATCCAGGGAATAATTCACCCCTCCACTTT. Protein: CASSLDPGNNSPLHF.

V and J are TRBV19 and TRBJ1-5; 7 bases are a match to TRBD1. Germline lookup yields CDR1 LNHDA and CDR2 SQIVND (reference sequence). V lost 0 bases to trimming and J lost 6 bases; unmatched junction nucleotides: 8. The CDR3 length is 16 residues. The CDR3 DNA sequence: TGTGCCAGTAGTATAGACCCCGCAGCAGGGGGTCAGCCCCAGCATTTT. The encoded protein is CASSIDPAAGGQPQHF.

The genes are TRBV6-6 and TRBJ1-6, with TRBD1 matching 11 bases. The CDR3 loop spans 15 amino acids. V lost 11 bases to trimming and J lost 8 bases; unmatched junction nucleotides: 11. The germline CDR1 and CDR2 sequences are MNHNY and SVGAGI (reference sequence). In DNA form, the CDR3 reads TGTGCCGCCCGCGGACAGGGGGCAGGCGATTCACCCCTCCACTTT. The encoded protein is CAARGQGAGDSPLHF.